Listed below are T cell receptor beta chains from one sample, sequenced in a study of T cells in Graves' hyperthyroidism and ophthalmopathy. TCRdb used MiXCR to reprocess the multiplex PCR reads, holding one entry per CDR3 protein. The sample contains hundreds of thousands of distinct CDR3 sequences, more than 45% of which appear only once. Sequences were obtained from peripheral blood or thyroid tissue (not recorded which). Source of these receptors: a woman between 18 and 29 years old with Graves' hyperthyroidism. CDR3s include the opening cysteine and the closing phenylalanine or tryptophan. A D gene is named only where the DNA matches it firmly. Only part of the rows carry a size: once, few, many, or a class if the clone is expanded.

J gene	clone size	V gene	D gene	CDR3 DNA	CDR3 protein
TRBJ2-5	few	TRBV6-5	-	TGTGCCAGCAGTTACAGCAGGCTAGAGACCCAGTACTTC	CASSYSRLETQYF
TRBJ1-4	few	TRBV7-8	-	TGTGCCAGCAGCATCACGGAACAGAGTAATGAAAAACTGTTTTTT	CASSITEQSNEKLFF
TRBJ1-5	many	TRBV7-8	-	TGTGCCAGCAGCAGGGGTAGGAATCAGCCCCAGCATTTT	CASSRGRNQPQHF
TRBJ1-4	-	TRBV19	TRBD1	TGTGCCAGTATGGAGGACAGGGGTAATGAAAAACTGTTTTTT	CASMEDRGNEKLFF
TRBJ1-1	many	TRBV12-3/TRBV12-4	-	TGTGCCAGCAGTTTGATGTTCGCAGAAGCTTTCTTT	CASSLMFAEAFF
TRBJ2-5	-	TRBV10-3	-	TGTGCCAGCCGCTTGTCGGGGGACGAGACCCAGTACTTC	CASRLSGDETQYF
TRBJ2-5	many	TRBV29-1	TRBD2	TGCAGCGTTGGGCAGGCGGGGGGGGAGACCCAGTACTTC	CSVGQAGGETQYF
TRBJ1-2	few	TRBV7-9	-	TGTGCCAGCAGCCCAGTGGCGTTGGGCTATGGCTACACCTTC	CASSPVALGYGYTF
TRBJ1-5	once	TRBV11-1	-	TGTGCCAGCAGCTCCAAGGGCTATGGAAATCAGCCCCAGCATTTT	CASSSKGYGNQPQHF
TRBJ1-1	-	TRBV19	-	TGTGCCAGTAGTATTCTGGGTTCGCGAGCTTTCTTT	CASSILGSRAFF
TRBJ2-5	-	TRBV24-1	-	TGTGCCACCAGTGATGCGACAGGAGGCTTCCAAGAGACCCAGTACTTC	CATSDATGGFQETQYF
TRBJ1-1	-	TRBV2	-	TGTGCCAGCAGTTTCTCCGTCGGCGAAGCTTTCTTT	CASSFSVGEAFF
TRBJ1-2	few	TRBV2	TRBD1	TGTGCCAGCAGCAACCCACAGGGGCTTGGCTACACCTTC	CASSNPQGLGYTF
TRBJ1-2	-	TRBV7-2	TRBD1	TGTGCCAGCAGCTTCACGGGGACAGCTAACTATGGCTACACCTTC	CASSFTGTANYGYTF
TRBJ2-5	-	TRBV10-1	-	TGCGCCAGCAGTGATCGGGCCGGGAGCGGAGAGACCCAGTACTTC	CASSDRAGSGETQYF
TRBJ2-5	-	TRBV2	TRBD1	TGTGCCAGCAGTCCCAGACAGGGCCTTTACCAAGAGACCCAGTACTTC	CASSPRQGLYQETQYF
TRBJ2-7	once	TRBV6-1	TRBD2	TGTGCCAGCGCCACTAGCGGGAGCTCCTACGAGCAGTACTTC	CASATSGSSYEQYF
TRBJ1-2	-	TRBV10-2	TRBD1	TGCGCCAGCAGGGAAACCGGGACAGCCTATGGCTACACCTTC	CASRETGTAYGYTF
TRBJ1-1	many	TRBV5-1	TRBD1	TGTGCCAGCAGCTTAGACAGGGGAGGCACTGAAGCTTTCTTT	CASSLDRGGTEAFF
TRBJ1-1	many	TRBV10-3	TRBD1	TGTGCCATCAGTGAGAGGGGGGGACAGACTGAAGCTTTCTTT	CAISERGGQTEAFF
TRBJ2-7	few	TRBV20-1	TRBD2	TGCAGTGCCGCTCCGACTAGCGGGAGGGTTTTCGGCGAGCAGTACTTC	CSAAPTSGRVFGEQYF
TRBJ2-3	-	TRBV7-6	-	TGTGCCAGCAGCCCCCCAGGAGGGATCGGCACCGGGGATACGCAGTATTTT	CASSPPGGIGTGDTQYF
TRBJ2-7	-	TRBV27	-	TGTGCCAGCAGTTGGACCAGGTACTCCTACGAGCAGTACTTC	CASSWTRYSYEQYF
TRBJ2-2	once	TRBV10-3	TRBD1	TGTGCCATCAAAACAGGGGACACCGGGGAGCTGTTTTTT	CAIKTGDTGELFF
TRBJ2-7	-	TRBV29-1	TRBD2	TGCAGCGTTGAAGGACTAGCGGGAGTATTGTACGAGCAGTACTTC	CSVEGLAGVLYEQYF
TRBJ2-6	many	TRBV7-9	-	TGTGCCAGCAGCGGCAGGGATGGGGCCAACGTCCTGACTTTC	CASSGRDGANVLTF
TRBJ2-5	-	TRBV24-1	-	TGTGCCACCGCCCGTGAGCAGGGTGCCCAGTACTTC	CATAREQGAQYF
TRBJ1-4	few	TRBV19	TRBD1	TGTGCCAGTACCCCGGACAGGGGAGGTGAAAAACTGTTTTTT	CASTPDRGGEKLFF
TRBJ2-2	many	TRBV29-1	-	TGCAGCGGCCACAAGACCGGGGAGCTGTTTTTT	CSGHKTGELFF
TRBJ2-5	-	TRBV7-9	-	TGTGCCAGCAGCTTAGCTCGGTACCAAGAGACCCAGTACTTC	CASSLARYQETQYF
TRBJ1-1	-	TRBV15	-	TGTGCCACCAGCAGAGATCGGGCGGCGAACACTGAAGCTTTCTTT	CATSRDRAANTEAFF
TRBJ1-5	once	TRBV6-1	-	TGTGCCAGCAGTGAAGGCTGGACAGTCAATCAGCCCCAGCATTTT	CASSEGWTVNQPQHF
TRBJ2-7	-	TRBV7-9	-	TGTGCCAGCAGCGGGGGACCCCGGGAGCGATACGAGCAGTACTTC	CASSGGPRERYEQYF
TRBJ1-4	few	TRBV12-3/TRBV12-4	TRBD1	TGTGCCAGCAGTGATACAGGGGGCCCTGAAAAACTGTTTTTT	CASSDTGGPEKLFF
TRBJ1-1	-	TRBV7-9	TRBD1	TGTGCCAGCAGCTTCGGACAGGGGTCAAACACTGAAGCTTTCTTT	CASSFGQGSNTEAFF
TRBJ1-1	many	TRBV29-1	-	TGCAGCGTGGGGGACGGATCGAACACTGAAGCTTTCTTT	CSVGDGSNTEAFF
TRBJ2-5	-	TRBV20-1	TRBD2	TGCAGTGCTAGTTCCCCACTAGCGGGGCGACAAGAGACCCAGTACTTC	CSASSPLAGRQETQYF
TRBJ1-5	-	TRBV29-1	-	TGCAGCGTTGTAGCGGGAGACGGGGAGCCCCAGCATTTT	CSVVAGDGEPQHF
TRBJ1-5	-	TRBV2	-	TGTGCCAGCAGATGGCAGGGACGTAGCCAGCCCCAGCATTTT	CASRWQGRSQPQHF
TRBJ1-6	many	TRBV2	-	TGTGCCAGCGGCAACTCCTATAATTCACCCCTCCACTTT	CASGNSYNSPLHF
TRBJ2-7	-	TRBV10-3	TRBD1	TGTGCCACCCGGACAGGGCAGGGGGGATACGAGCAGTACTTC	CATRTGQGGYEQYF
TRBJ2-7	-	TRBV20-1	TRBD1	TGCAGTAAGGGACAGGTCTCCTCCTACGAGCAGTACTTC	CSKGQVSSYEQYF
TRBJ1-1	-	TRBV2	-	TGTGCCAGCAGTGAAGGTGACACTGAAGCTTTCTTT	CASSEGDTEAFF
TRBJ1-5	many	TRBV19	-	TGTGCCAGTAGTATAGTCGGATCCTCCAAGCCCCAGCATTTT	CASSIVGSSKPQHF
TRBJ2-6	many	TRBV7-8	-	TGTGCCAGCAGCCAGGTGGGGCCTGGGGCCAACGTCCTGACTTTC	CASSQVGPGANVLTF
TRBJ2-7	-	TRBV2	TRBD2	TGTGCCAGCAGTGAAGGGGCTAGCGGGAGGGGCGACGAGCAGTACTTC	CASSEGASGRGDEQYF
TRBJ2-5	-	TRBV2	TRBD1	TGTGCCAGCAGTGAAATCTGGGGACAGGGGGTGTGGGAGACCCAGTACTTC	CASSEIWGQGVWETQYF
TRBJ1-5	few	TRBV25-1	-	TGTGCCAGCAGCTTCCCCACGAAGGAAGGACAGTTTAGCAATCAGCCCCAGCATTTT	CASSFPTKEGQFSNQPQHF